These 28 T cell receptor beta chains came from one sample sequenced in a study of cytomegalovirus exposure and HLA in healthy donors. 60 Vbeta and 13 Jbeta primers were used in PCR. The data were produced by immunoSEQ multiplex PCR, yet TCRdb's version contains in-frame clones alone and is incomplete. The sample carries over 100,000 clones, 75% to 80% recorded once. The sequenced material came from PBMCs. The receptors originated from a male donor in good health and CMV-seropositive.

V is TRBV5-1 and J is TRBJ2-5, with TRBD1 identical over 7 bases. The CDR3 totals 15 residues. Unmatched junction bases numbered 9, after V lost 5 bases and J lost 2 bases. Germline lookup yields CDR1 SGHRS and CDR2 YFSETQ. The CDR3: CASRVTGTDQETQYF. CDR3 bases: TGCGCCAGCAGGGTCACCGGGACAGATCAAGAGACCCAGTACTTC.

As concerns this clone: Sequence at one end of the junction differs from germline and may be a read error. The CDR3 spells CSSSGPTGGIGETQYF. DNA for the CDR3: TGTTCCAGCAGCGGACCGACAGGGGGCATCGGGGAGACCCAGTACTTC. The chain uses TRBV7-9 and TRBJ2-5, with TRBD1 identical over 10 bases. The CDR3 is made up of 16 amino acids. Germline-derived CDR1 and CDR2 are SEHNR and FQNEAQ (reference sequence).

V usage is TRBV6-5 and J usage is TRBJ2-7; the match to TRBD1 covers 8 bases. The CDR3 covers 13 residues. The V segment lost 6 bases and the J segment 4 bases; nucleotides outside the gene matches: 5. CDR1 is MNHEY, CDR2 SVGAGI, per germline. CDR3 sequence: CASSRDRRYEQYF. DNA for the CDR3: TGTGCCAGCAGCCGGGACAGGAGGTACGAGCAGTACTTC.

This chain links TRBV21-1 with TRBJ1-1; the table's D call, TRBD1, was not checked against the DNA. TRBV21-1 is flagged as a pseudogene. The CDR3 loop spans 18 amino acids. The CDR3: CASPGTGLIFSMNTEAFF. The CDR3 nucleotides read TGTGCCAGCCCCGGGACAGGGTTGATCTTTTCGATGAACACTGAAGCTTTCTTT.

Comment on this clone: The sample holds other DNA sequences that translate to the same CDR3. The chain recombines TRBV7-9 with TRBJ2-1; 11 bases map to TRBD2. V lost 5 bases to trimming and J lost 3 bases; unmatched junction nucleotides: 3. The CDR3 has 15 amino acids. Germline assignment: CDR1 SEHNR and CDR2 FQNEAQ (reference sequence). CDR3 DNA: TGTGCCAGCAGCCTCGGGACTAGCGGCTACAATGAGCAGTTCTTC. Residues: CASSLGTSGYNEQFF.

The count of this clone is one. The rearrangement links TRBV7-9 to TRBJ1-3; D gene ambiguous. The CDR3 spans 14 residues. From germline, CDR1 is SEHNR and CDR2 FQNEAQ (reference sequence). Trimming stripped 3 bases from V and 0 bases from J, with 6 bases between. CDR3 DNA: TGTGCCAGCAGCTTGGGCCTCTCTGGAAACACCATATATTTT. Its translation: CASSLGLSGNTIYF.

The rearrangement joins TRBV11-3 to TRBJ2-7; 9 nucleotides match TRBD2. The CDR3 loop spans 15 amino acids. V trimming: 5 bases; J trimming: 5 bases; junction bases outside the gene matches: 10. Germline CDR1 and CDR2: SGHNT and YENEEA. The CDR3 sequence: CASSPGGGADHEQYF. The DNA for the CDR3 is TGTGCCAGCAGCCCGGGCGGGGGGGCAGACCACGAGCAGTACTTC.

The J gene is TRBJ2-1, the V gene TRBV9; 9 positions agree with TRBD2. V was pared by 4 bases and J by 3 bases, with 8 bases of the junction left unmatched. The CDR3 runs to 16 residues. Germline CDR1 SGDLS, CDR2 YYNGEE. The CDR3 nucleotides are TGTGCCAGCAGCTCCCCCGGGACTAGCTTCTACAATGAGCAGTTCTTC. It translates to CASSSPGTSFYNEQFF.

This chain's CDR3 is CASSQDYYLQETQYF. DNA of the CDR3: TGCGCCAGCAGCCAGGATTACTACCTCCAAGAGACCCAGTACTTC. The chain employs TRBV4-3 and TRBJ2-5, with D unclear. CDR3 length: 15 residues. V was cut by 3 bases and J by 1 base, with 12 bases left in between. From germline, CDR1 is LGHNA and CDR2 YSLEER.

V is TRBV10-2 and J is TRBJ2-1, with TRBD2 matching 7 bases. CDR1 and CDR2 from the germline V gene are WSHSY and SAAADI. The CDR3 is 15 amino acids. Trimming cost V 6 bases and J 6 bases; bases outside gene matches: 11. The DNA of the CDR3 is TGCGCCAGCAGCGCGCTAGCGGTTCAATTCAATGAGCAGTTCTTC. Protein product: CASSALAVQFNEQFF.

This clone has only one observation. The J gene is TRBJ1-6, the V gene TRBV2; 7 bases map to TRBD1. The CDR3 spans 15 residues. The V gene end was trimmed by 1 base and the J gene end by 9 bases; junction bases not matched to a gene: 6. The germline V gene encodes CDR1 SNHLY and CDR2 FYNNEI. The CDR3 DNA sequence: TGTGCCAGCAGTGAAGAGATAGGGGGCTCTTCACCCCTCCACTTT. Protein: CASSEEIGGSSPLHF.

The chain combines TRBV7-8 with TRBJ2-5; perhaps TRBD2 as D (5 bases). CDR1 and CDR2 from the germline V gene are SGHVS and FQNEAQ. Trimming cost V 2 bases and J 0 bases, with 7 bases left between them. This CDR3 is 14 amino acids long. CDR3 protein: CASSLRRYQETQYF. In DNA, the CDR3 is TGTGCCAGCAGCTTACGGAGGTACCAAGAGACCCAGTACTTC.

The CDR3 sequence is CASSYGQYQETQYF. The CDR3 region has the DNA TGTGCCAGCAGTTACGGGCAGTACCAAGAGACCCAGTACTTC. The chain links TRBV6-6 to TRBJ2-5; D unclear. Germline-derived CDR1 and CDR2 are MNHNY and SVGAGI (reference sequence). V shed 2 bases and J shed 0 bases, with 7 bases lying between them. The CDR3 extends over 14 amino acids.

The CDR3 region is CAAEGTTSTEQFF. The CDR3 region has the DNA TGTGCCGCTGAGGGTACGACTAGCACTGAGCAGTTCTTC. V gene TRBV10-3 combines with J gene TRBJ2-1; 7 bases match TRBD2. The CDR3 is made up of 13 amino acids. V lost 11 bases, J lost 9 bases, and 13 bases stayed unmatched. Per the germline V gene, CDR1 is ENHRY and CDR2 is SYGVKD.

The rearrangement joins TRBV28 to TRBJ1-1; 9 bases are a match to TRBD1. CDR3 length equals 14 residues. From germline, CDR1 is MDHEN and CDR2 SYDVKM. The trim removed 5 bases at V and 6 bases at J, leaving 7 bases unmatched. This CDR3 is CASSPDRGGAEAFF. In DNA, the CDR3 is TGTGCCAGCAGTCCCGACAGGGGGGGGGCTGAAGCTTTCTTT.

The chain has TRBV29-1 and TRBJ1-1, with D uncertain. Germline V gene data show CDR1 as SQVTM and CDR2 as ANQGSEA. Trimming shortened V by 6 bases and J by 1 base, and 9 bases separated the two germline ends. This CDR3 is 12 amino acids long. The CDR3 spells CSVQTWNTEAFF. CDR3 bases: TGCAGCGTCCAGACTTGGAACACTGAAGCTTTCTTT.

As to this clone: The same CDR3 arises from other DNA sequences in this sample as well. The gene calls are TRBV4-2 and TRBJ2-7; maybe TRBD2 (6 bases). The V and J ends lost 1 base and 0 bases respectively, with 10 bases between them. This CDR3 comprises 15 residues. Germline-derived CDR1 and CDR2 are LGHNA and YNFKEQ. The CDR3 region has the DNA TGTGCCAGCAGCCAAGTTTGGGACTCCTCCTACGAGCAGTACTTC. It codes for CASSQVWDSSYEQYF.

The DNA for the CDR3 is TGTGCCAGCAGCGTCGGTAGCGGCACCGGGGAGCTGTTTTTT. Translation: CASSVGSGTGELFF. The chain couples TRBV9 to TRBJ2-2; tentative D call: TRBD2 (6 bases). Trimming shortened V by 2 bases and J by 4 bases, and 9 bases separated the two germline ends. The germline V gene encodes CDR1 SGDLS and CDR2 YYNGEE. The CDR3 has 14 residues. The whole variable domain, remainder taken from reference TRBV9 and TRBJ2-2, is DSGVTQTPKHLITATGQRVTLRCSPRSGDLSVYWYQQSLDQGLQFLIQYYNGEERAKGNILERFSAQQFPDLHSELNLSSLELGDSALYFCASSVGSGTGELFFGEGSRLTVL.

In its sample, this clone was seen a few times. The chain carries TRBV30 and TRBJ2-5, with TRBD2 matching over 13 bases. V lost 5 bases, J lost 4 bases, and 4 bases stayed unmatched. The CDR3 sequence is 14 residues long. Per the germline V gene, CDR1 is GTSNPN and CDR2 is SVGIG (reference sequence). The chain's CDR3 is CAWGLAGVGETQYF. The DNA of the CDR3 is TGTGCCTGGGGACTAGCGGGAGTGGGAGAGACCCAGTACTTC.

This clone was detected once. The rearrangement uses TRBV27 and TRBJ2-1; D gene unclear. This CDR3 comprises 11 residues. The V gene's germline CDR1 is MNHEY and CDR2 SMNVEV (reference sequence). V gave up 3 bases and J gave up 9 bases, with 6 bases separating them. The DNA for the CDR3 is TGTGCCAGCAGTTTCGGTCTTGAGCAGTTCTTC. Its translation is CASSFGLEQFF.

The rearrangement uses TRBV6-1 and TRBJ1-2; D is uncertain. There are 14 residues in the CDR3. The germline V and J ends were trimmed by 3 bases and 7 bases, with 15 bases remaining between them. Per the germline V gene, CDR1 is MNHNS and CDR2 is SASEGT. The chain's CDR3 is CASSDRRGQSGYTF. The CDR3 DNA is TGTGCCAGCAGTGACAGACGAGGGCAGAGTGGCTACACCTTC.

V is TRBV18 and J is TRBJ2-1; 10 nucleotides match TRBD2. Germline V lookup: CDR1 KGHSH, CDR2 LQKENI. The ends lost 3 bases at V and 2 bases at J; junction bases unmatched: 1. The CDR3 sequence is 15 residues long. CDR3 nucleotide sequence: TGTGCCAGCTCACCTACTAGCGGGGCCTACAATGAGCAGTTCTTC. Translation gives CASSPTSGAYNEQFF.

This chain joins TRBV6-1 and TRBJ2-7, with D tentatively TRBD1 (5 bases). V was clipped by 2 bases and J by 4 bases, with 15 bases between them. CDR3 length equals 15 residues. CDR1 is MNHNS and CDR2 is SASEGT in the germline V gene. The CDR3 is CASSEPPLGPYEQYF. The DNA of the CDR3 is TGTGCCAGCAGTGAACCCCCATTGGGGCCATACGAGCAGTACTTC.

Ten or more counts support this clone. V is TRBV7-2 and J is TRBJ2-1, with 13 bases lining up with TRBD2. Germline V gene data show CDR1 as SGHTA and CDR2 as FQGNSA. The CDR3 loop spans 18 amino acids. V lost 2 bases, J lost 2 bases, and 6 bases stayed unmatched. The CDR3 nucleotides are TGTGCCAGCAGCTTACCGGGACTAGCGGGAAACACCTACAATGAGCAGTTCTTC. It codes for CASSLPGLAGNTYNEQFF.

The chain recombines TRBV6-1 with TRBJ1-3; D possibly corresponds to TRBD1 (6 bases). The CDR3 contains 18 residues. The germline V gene encodes CDR1 MNHNS and CDR2 SASEGT. Trimming left V 2 bases short and J 5 bases short, with 22 bases between. The chain's CDR3 is CASSETSGQWGPRNTIYF. The CDR3, as DNA: TGTGCCAGCAGTGAAACCTCAGGACAGTGGGGCCCTAGAAACACCATATATTTT.

As for this clone: Compared with germline, one end of the junction differs, possibly owing to a read error. The J gene is TRBJ1-6, the V gene TRBV11-3; 10 bases are a match to TRBD1. The CDR3 contains 16 residues. Germline CDR1 is SGHNT and CDR2 is YENEEA. CDR3 in amino acids: CASSFTFRDRGPPEPF. CDR3 coding DNA: TGTGCCAGCAGCTTTACCTTCCGGGACAGGGGCCCCCCGGAGCCGTTT.

This clone has only a few counts. The chain recombines TRBV19 with TRBJ1-5; 8 bases line up with TRBD1. The germline V gene encodes CDR1 LNHDA and CDR2 SQIVND (reference sequence). The trim removed 5 bases at V and 3 bases at J, leaving 6 bases unmatched. The CDR3 extends over 15 amino acids. The CDR3 region has the DNA TGTGCCAGTAGTGCACAGGGGGGAGTCAATCAGCCCCAGCATTTT. Protein sequence: CASSAQGGVNQPQHF.

J is TRBJ2-1 and V is TRBV11-1, with 8 bases aligning to TRBD2. Trimming at V came to 1 base and at J to 3 bases, leaving 8 bases not matched to a gene. CDR1 and CDR2 from the germline V gene are SGHAT and FQDESV (reference sequence). This CDR3 contains 17 residues. The CDR3, as DNA: TGTGCCAGCAGCTTAGGATCGGGGGGGCTGAACTACAATGAGCAGTTCTTC. It is translated as CASSLGSGGLNYNEQFF.